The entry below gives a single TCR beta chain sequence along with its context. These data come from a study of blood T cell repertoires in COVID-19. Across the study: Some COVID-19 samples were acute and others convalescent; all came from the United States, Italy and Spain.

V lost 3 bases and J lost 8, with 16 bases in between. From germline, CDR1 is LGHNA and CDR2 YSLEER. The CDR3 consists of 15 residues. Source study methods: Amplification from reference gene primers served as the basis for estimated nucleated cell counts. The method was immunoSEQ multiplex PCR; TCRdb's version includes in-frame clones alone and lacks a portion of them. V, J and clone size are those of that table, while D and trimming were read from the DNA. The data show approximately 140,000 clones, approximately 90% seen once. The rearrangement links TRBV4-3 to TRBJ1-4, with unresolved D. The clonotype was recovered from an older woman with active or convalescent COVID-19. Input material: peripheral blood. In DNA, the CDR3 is TGCGCCAGCAGCCACGACATGGTGAATGTGGAAAAACTGTTTTTT. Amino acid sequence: CASSHDMVNVEKLFF.